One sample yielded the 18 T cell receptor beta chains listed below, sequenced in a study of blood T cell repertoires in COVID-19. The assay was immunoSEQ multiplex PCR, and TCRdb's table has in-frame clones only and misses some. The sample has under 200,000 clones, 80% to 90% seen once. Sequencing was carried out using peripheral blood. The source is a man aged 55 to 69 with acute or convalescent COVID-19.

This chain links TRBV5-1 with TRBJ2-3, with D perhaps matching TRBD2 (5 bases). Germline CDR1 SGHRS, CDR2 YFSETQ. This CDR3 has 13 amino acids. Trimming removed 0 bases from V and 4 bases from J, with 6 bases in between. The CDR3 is CASSLEGADTQYF. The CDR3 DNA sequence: TGCGCCAGCAGCTTGGAGGGAGCAGATACGCAGTATTTT.

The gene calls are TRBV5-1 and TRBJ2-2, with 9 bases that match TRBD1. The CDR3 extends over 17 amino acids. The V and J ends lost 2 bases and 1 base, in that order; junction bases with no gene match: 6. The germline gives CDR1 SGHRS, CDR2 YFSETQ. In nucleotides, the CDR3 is TGCGCCAGCAGCTTCCTACAGGGGGCGCAGAACACCGGGGAGCTGTTTTTT. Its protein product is CASSFLQGAQNTGELFF.

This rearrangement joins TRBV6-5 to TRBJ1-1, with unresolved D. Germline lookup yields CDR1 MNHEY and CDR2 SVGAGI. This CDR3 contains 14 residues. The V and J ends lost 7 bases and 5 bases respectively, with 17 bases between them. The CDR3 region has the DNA TGTGCCAGCACCAGTCGGTATGAGAGGACTGAAGCTTTCTTT. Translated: CASTSRYERTEAFF.

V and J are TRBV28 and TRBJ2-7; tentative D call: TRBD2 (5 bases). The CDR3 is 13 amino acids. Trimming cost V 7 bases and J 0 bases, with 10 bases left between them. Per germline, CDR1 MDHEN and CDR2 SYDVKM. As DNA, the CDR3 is TGTGCCAGCATTGGGAGCGGCTCCTACGAGCAGTACTTC. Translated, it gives CASIGSGSYEQYF.

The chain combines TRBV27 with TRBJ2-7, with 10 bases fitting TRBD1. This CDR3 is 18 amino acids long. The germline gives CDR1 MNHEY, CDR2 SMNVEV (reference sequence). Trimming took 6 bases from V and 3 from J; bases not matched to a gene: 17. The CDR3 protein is CASRALPGRRDRGYEQYF. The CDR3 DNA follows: TGTGCCAGCAGGGCCCTCCCTGGGCGCCGGGACAGGGGCTACGAGCAGTACTTC.

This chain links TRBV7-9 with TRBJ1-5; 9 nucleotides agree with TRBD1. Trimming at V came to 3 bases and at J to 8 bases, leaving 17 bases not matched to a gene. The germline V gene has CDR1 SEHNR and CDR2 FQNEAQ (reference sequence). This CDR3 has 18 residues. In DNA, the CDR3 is TGTGCCAGCAGCTTGGGGCAGGAGGACAGGGGACGAGGTGAGCCCCAGCATTTT. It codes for CASSLGQEDRGRGEPQHF.

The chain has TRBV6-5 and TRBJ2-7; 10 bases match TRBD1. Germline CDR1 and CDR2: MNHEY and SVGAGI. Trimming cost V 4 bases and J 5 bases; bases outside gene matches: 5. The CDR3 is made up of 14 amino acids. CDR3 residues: CASSSGQGSDEQYF. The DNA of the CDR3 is TGTGCCAGCAGTTCGGGACAGGGGTCGGACGAGCAGTACTTC.

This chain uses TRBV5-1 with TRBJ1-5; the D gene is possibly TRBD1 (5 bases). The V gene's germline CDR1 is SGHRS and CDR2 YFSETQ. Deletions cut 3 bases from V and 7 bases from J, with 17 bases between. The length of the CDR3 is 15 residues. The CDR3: CASSSVGGSEQPQHF. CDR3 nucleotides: TGCGCCAGCAGCTCGGTCGGGGGATCTGAGCAGCCCCAGCATTTT.

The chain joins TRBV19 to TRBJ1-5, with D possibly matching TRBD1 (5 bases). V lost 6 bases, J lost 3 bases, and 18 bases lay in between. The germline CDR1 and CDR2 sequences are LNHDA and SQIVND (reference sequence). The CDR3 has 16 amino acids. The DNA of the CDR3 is TGTGCCAGTAGCCCCCGCCGGCCAGGGAACAATCAGCCCCAGCATTTT. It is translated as CASSPRRPGNNQPQHF.

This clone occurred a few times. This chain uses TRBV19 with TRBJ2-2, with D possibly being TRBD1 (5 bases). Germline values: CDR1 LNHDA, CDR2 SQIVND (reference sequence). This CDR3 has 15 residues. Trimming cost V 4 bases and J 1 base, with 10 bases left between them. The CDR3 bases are TGTGCCAGTAGTACCGTGACAGAGAACACCGGGGAGCTGTTTTTT. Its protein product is CASSTVTENTGELFF.

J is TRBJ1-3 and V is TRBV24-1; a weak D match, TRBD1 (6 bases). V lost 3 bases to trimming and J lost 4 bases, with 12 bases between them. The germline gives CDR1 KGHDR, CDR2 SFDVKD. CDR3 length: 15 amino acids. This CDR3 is CATSDPTGSGNTIYF. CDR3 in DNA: TGTGCCACCAGTGATCCGACAGGATCAGGAAACACCATATATTTT.

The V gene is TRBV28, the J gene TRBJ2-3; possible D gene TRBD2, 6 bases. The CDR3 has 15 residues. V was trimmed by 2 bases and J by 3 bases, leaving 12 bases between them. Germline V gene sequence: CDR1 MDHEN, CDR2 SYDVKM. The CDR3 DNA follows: TGTGCCAGCAGTTTAGGGCCACGGGGGACAGATACGCAGTATTTT. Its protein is CASSLGPRGTDTQYF.

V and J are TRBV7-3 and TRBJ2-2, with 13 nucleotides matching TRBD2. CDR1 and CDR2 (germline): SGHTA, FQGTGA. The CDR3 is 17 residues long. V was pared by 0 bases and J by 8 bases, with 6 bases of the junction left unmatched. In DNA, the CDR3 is TGTGCCAGCAGCTTAACTGTGACTAGCGGGAGGCGGGGGGAGCTGTTTTTT. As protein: CASSLTVTSGRRGELFF. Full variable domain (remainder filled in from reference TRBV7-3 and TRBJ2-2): GAGVSQTPSNKVTEKGKYVELRCDPISGHTALYWYRQSLGQGPEFLIYFQGTGAADDSGLPNDRFFAVRPEGSVSTLKIQRTERGDSAVYLCASSLTVTSGRRGELFFGEGSRLTVL.

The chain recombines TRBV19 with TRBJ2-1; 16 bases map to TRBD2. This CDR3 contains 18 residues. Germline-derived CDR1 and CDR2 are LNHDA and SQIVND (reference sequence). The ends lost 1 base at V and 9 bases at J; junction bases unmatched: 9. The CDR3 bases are TGTGCCAGTAGTATAGGTCTAAGGGGACTAGCGGGAGGGAGTGAGCAGTTCTTC. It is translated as CASSIGLRGLAGGSEQFF.

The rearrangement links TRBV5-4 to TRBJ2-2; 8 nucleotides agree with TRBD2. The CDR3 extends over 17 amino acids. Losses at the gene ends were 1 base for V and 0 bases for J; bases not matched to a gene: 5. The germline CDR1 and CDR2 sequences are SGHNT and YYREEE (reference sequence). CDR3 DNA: TGTGCCAGCAGCTTGCCGGTAGCGGGGCCGAACACCGGGGAGCTGTTTTTT. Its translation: CASSLPVAGPNTGELFF.

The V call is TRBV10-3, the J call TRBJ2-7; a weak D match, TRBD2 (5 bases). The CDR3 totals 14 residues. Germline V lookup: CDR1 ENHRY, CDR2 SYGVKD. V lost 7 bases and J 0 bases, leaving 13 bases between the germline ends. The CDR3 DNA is TGTGCCATCAAGAGTAGCGTGAGCTCCTACGAGCAGTACTTC. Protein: CAIKSSVSSYEQYF.

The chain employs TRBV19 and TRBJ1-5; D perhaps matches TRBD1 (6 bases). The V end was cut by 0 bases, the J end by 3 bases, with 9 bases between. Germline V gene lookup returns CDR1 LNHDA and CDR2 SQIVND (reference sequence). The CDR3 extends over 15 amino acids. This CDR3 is CASSIDRDNNQPQHF. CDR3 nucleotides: TGTGCCAGTAGTATAGACCGGGACAACAATCAGCCCCAGCATTTT.

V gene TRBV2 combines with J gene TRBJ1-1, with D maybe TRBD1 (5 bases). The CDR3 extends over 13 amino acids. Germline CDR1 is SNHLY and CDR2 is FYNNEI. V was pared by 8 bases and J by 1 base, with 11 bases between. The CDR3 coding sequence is TGTGCCAGCCTGCGGGGCGAGAACACTGAAGCTTTCTTT. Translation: CASLRGENTEAFF.